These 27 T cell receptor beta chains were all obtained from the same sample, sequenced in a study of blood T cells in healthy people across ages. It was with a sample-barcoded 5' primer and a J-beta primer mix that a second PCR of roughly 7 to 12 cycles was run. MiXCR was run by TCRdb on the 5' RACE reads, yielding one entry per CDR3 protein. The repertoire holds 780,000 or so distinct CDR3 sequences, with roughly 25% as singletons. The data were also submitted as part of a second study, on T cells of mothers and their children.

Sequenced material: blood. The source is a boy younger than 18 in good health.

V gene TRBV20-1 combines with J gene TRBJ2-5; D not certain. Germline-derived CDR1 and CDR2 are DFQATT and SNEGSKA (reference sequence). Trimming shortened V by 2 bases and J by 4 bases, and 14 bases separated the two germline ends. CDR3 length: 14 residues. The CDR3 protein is CSARFRPGPETQYF. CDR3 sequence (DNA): TGCAGTGCTAGATTCCGTCCCGGGCCAGAGACCCAGTACTTC.

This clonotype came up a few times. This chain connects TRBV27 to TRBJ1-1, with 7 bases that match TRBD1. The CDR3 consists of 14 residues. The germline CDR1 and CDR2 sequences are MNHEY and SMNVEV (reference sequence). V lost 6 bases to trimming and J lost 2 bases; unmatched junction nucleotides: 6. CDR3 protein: CASRGTAFNTEAFF. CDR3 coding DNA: TGTGCCAGCAGGGGGACAGCCTTCAACACTGAAGCTTTCTTT.

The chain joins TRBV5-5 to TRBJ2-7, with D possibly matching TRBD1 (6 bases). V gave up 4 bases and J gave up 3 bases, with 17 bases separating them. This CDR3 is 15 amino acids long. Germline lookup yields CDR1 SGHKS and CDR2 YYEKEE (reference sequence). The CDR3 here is CASSPEFGGLYEQYF. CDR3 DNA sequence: TGTGCCAGCAGCCCGGAGTTTGGGGGCCTCTACGAGCAGTACTTC.

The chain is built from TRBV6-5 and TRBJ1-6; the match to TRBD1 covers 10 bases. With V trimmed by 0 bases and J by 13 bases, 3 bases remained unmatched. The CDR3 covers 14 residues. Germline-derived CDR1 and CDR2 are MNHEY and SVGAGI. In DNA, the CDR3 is TGTGCCAGCAGTTACTCGACAGGGGGCTATCCCCTCCACTTT. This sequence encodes CASSYSTGGYPLHF.

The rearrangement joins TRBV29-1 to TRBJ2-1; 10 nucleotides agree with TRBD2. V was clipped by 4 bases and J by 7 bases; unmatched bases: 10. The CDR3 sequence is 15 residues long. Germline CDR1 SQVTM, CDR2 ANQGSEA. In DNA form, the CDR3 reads TGCAGCGTTGCCCCTAGCGGGGGCCGAGGTAATGAGCAGTTCTTC. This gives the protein CSVAPSGGRGNEQFF.

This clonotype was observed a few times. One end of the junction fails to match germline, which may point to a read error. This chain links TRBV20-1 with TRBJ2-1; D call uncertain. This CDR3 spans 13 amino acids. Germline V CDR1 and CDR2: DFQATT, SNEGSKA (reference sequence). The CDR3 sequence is CSAARTGYNDQFF. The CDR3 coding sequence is TGCAGTGCTGCGAGAACCGGATACAATGATCAGTTCTTC.

The CDR3 sequence: CSYSGGPGYEQYF. CDR3 in DNA: TGCAGCTATTCGGGAGGGCCGGGGTACGAGCAGTACTTC. The chain joins TRBV29-1 to TRBJ2-5; 8 nucleotides line up with TRBD2. The J call may be faulty, since TRBJ2-7 better matches the DNA end. Per germline, CDR1 SQVTM and CDR2 ANQGSEA. The CDR3 totals 13 residues.

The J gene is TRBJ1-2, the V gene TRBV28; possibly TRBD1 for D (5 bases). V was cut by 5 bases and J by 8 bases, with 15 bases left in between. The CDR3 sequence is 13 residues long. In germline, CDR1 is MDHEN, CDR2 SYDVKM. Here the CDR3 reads CASSLRLGEGYTF. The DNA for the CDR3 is TGTGCCAGCAGTCTACGCCTGGGGGAAGGCTACACCTTC.

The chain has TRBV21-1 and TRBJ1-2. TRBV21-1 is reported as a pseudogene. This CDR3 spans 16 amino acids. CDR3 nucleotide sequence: TGTGCCAGCAGCAAAGGAACCTGGGGAGGAGACTATGGCTACACCTTC. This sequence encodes CASSKGTWGGDYGYTF.

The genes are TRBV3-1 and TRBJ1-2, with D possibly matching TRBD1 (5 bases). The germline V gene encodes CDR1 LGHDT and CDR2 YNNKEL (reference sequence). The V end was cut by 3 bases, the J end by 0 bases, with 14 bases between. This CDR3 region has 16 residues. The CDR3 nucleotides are TGTGCCAGCAGCCAGTTTGCGGACACCGCTAACTATGGCTACACCTTC. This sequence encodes CASSQFADTANYGYTF.

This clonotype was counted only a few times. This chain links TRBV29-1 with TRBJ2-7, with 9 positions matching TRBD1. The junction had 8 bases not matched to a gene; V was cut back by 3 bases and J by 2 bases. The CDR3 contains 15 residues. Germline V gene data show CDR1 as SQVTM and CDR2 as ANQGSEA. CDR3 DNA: TGCAGCGTTGATAGGGGACAGGGCCCCACCTACGAGCAGTACTTC. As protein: CSVDRGQGPTYEQYF.

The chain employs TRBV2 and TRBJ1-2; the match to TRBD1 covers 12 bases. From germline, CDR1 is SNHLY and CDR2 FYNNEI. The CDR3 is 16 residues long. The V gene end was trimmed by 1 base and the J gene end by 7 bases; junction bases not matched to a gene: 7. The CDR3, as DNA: TGTGCCAGCAGTGAAGTGGGCGGGACAGGGGGCTTTGGCTACACCTTC. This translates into CASSEVGGTGGFGYTF.

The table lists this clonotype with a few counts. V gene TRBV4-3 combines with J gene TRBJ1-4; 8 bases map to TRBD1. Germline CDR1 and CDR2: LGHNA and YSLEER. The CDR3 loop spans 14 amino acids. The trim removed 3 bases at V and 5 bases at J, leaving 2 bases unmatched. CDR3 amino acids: CASSQRTGNEKLFF. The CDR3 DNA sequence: TGCGCCAGCAGCCAGAGGACAGGGAATGAAAAACTGTTTTTT.

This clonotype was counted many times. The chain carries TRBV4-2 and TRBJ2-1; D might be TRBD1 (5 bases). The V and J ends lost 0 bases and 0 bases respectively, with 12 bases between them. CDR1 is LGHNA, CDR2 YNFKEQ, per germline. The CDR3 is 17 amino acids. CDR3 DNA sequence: TGTGCCAGCAGCCAAGAGCTAGGGGATAGCTCCTACAATGAGCAGTTCTTC. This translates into CASSQELGDSSYNEQFF.

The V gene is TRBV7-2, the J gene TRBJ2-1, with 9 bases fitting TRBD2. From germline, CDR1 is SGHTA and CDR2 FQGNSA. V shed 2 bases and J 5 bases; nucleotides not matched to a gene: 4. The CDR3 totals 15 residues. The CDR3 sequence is CASSLMAGGDNEQFF. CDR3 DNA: TGTGCCAGCAGCTTAATGGCGGGGGGGGACAATGAGCAGTTCTTC.

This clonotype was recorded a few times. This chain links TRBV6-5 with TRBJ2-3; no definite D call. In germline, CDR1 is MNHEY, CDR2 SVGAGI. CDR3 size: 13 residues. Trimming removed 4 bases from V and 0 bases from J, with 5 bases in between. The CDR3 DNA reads TGTGCCAGCAGTTCTCATAGCACAGATACGCAGTATTTT. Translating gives CASSSHSTDTQYF.

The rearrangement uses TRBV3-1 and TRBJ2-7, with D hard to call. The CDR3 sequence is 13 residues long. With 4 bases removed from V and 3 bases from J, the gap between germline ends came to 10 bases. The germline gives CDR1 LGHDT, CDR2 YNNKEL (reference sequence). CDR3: CASSLLGIYEQYF. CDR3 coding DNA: TGTGCCAGCAGCCTACTCGGAATCTACGAGCAGTACTTC.

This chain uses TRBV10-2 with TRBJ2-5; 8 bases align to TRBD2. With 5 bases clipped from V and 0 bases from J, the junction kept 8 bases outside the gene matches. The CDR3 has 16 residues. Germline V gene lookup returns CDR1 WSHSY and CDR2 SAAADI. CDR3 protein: CASSLGLAGYQETQYF. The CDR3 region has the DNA TGCGCCAGCAGTTTGGGGCTAGCGGGCTACCAAGAGACCCAGTACTTC.

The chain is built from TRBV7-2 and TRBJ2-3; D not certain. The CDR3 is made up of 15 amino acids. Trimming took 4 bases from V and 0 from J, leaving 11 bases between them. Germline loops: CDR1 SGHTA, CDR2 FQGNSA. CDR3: CASSSRPGSTDTQYF. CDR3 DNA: TGTGCCAGCAGCTCCCGACCCGGCAGCACAGATACGCAGTATTTT.

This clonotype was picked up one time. The CDR3 reads CASSHARGGEQYF. The DNA of the CDR3 is TGCGCCAGCAGCCATGCTAGGGGAGGCGAGCAGTACTTC. The genes are TRBV4-3 and TRBJ2-7, with D possibly TRBD2 on 6 matching bases. The V gene's germline CDR1 is LGHNA and CDR2 YSLEER. CDR3 size: 13 residues. V lost 3 bases to trimming and J lost 6 bases, with 12 bases between them.

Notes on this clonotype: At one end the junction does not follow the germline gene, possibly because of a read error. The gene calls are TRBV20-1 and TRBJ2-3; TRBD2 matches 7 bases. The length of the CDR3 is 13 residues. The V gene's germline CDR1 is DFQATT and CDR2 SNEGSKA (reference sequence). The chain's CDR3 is CSAEGTSETTQYF. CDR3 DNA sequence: TGCAGTGCTGAGGGTACTAGCGAGACTACGCAGTACTTT.

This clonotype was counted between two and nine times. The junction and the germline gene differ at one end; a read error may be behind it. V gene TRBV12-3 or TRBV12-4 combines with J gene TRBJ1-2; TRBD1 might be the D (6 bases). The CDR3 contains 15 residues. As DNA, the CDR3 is TGTGCCAGCAGTTTATGGGCCGGGACATACTATGACTACACCTTC. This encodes CASSLWAGTYYDYTF.

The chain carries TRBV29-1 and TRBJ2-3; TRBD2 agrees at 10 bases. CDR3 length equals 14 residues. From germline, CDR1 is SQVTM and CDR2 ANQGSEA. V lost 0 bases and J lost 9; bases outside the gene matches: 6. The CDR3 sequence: CSVEDRLAGETQYF. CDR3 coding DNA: TGCAGCGTTGAAGATAGGCTAGCGGGGGAGACGCAGTATTTT.

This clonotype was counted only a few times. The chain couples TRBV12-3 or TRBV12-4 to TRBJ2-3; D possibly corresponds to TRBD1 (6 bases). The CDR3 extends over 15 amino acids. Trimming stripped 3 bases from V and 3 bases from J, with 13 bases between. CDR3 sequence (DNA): TGTGCCAGCAGTTTGGCCAGGGGATTAACAGATACGCAGTATTTT. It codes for CASSLARGLTDTQYF.

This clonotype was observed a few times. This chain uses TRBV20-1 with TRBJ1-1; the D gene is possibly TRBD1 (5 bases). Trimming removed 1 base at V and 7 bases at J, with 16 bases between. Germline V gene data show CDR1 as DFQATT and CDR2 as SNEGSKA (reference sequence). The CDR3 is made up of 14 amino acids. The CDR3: CSARALGGGNEAFF. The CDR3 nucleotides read TGCAGTGCTAGAGCGCTCGGGGGGGGAAATGAAGCTTTCTTT.

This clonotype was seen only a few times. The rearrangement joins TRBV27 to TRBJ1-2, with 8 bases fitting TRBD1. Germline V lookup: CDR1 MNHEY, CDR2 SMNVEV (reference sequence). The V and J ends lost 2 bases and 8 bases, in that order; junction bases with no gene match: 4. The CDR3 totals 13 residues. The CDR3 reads CASSLDRGHGYTF. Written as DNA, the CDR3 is TGTGCCAGCAGTTTAGACAGGGGTCACGGCTACACCTTC.

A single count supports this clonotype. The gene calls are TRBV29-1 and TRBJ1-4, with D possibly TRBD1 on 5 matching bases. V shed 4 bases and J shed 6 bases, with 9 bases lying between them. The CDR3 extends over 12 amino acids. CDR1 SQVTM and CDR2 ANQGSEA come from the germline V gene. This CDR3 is CSVVGDDEKLFF. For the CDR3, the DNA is TGCAGCGTTGTGGGGGATGATGAAAAACTGTTTTTT.